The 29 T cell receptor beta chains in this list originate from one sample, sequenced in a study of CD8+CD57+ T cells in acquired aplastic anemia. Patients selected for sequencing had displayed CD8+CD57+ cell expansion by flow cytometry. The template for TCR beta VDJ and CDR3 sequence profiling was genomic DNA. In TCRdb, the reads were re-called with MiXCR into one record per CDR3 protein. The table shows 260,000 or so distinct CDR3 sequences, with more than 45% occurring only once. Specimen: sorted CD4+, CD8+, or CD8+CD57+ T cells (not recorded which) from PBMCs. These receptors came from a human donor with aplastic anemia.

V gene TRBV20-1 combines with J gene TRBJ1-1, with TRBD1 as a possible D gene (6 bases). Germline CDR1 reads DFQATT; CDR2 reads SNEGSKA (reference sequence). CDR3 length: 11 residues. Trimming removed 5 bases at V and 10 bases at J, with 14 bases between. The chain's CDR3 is CSARSGRGAFF. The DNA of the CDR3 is TGCAGTGCTCGTTCTGGCAGGGGAGCTTTCTTT.

CDR3 in amino acids: CASSRRTSGDAENNEKLFF. CDR3 bases: TGTGCCAGCAGTAGAAGGACATCAGGGGACGCTGAGAATAATGAAAAACTGTTTTTT. The chain carries TRBV2 and TRBJ1-4, with TRBD1 as a possible D gene (6 bases). The germline V gene has CDR1 SNHLY and CDR2 FYNNEI. This CDR3 contains 19 residues. With 5 bases removed from V and 4 bases from J, the gap between germline ends came to 26 bases.

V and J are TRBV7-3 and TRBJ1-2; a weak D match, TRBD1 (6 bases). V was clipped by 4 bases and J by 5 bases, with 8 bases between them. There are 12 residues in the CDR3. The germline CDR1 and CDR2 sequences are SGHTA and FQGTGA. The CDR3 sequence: CASSSTGYGYTF. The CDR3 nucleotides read TGTGCCAGCAGCTCCACAGGGTATGGCTACACCTTC.

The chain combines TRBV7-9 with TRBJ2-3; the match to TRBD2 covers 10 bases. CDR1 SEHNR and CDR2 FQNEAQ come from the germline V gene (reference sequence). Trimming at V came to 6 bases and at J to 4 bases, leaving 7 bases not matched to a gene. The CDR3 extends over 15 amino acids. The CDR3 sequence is CASRSASGGADTQYF. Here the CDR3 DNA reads TGTGCCAGCAGGTCCGCTAGCGGGGGTGCAGATACGCAGTATTTT.

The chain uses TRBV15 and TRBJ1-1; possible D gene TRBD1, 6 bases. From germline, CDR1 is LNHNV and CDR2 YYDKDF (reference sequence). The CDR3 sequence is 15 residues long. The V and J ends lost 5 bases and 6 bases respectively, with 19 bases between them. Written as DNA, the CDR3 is TGTGCCACCAGCTTTGAACAGGGCTGGGTTTCTGAAGCTTTCTTT. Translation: CATSFEQGWVSEAFF.

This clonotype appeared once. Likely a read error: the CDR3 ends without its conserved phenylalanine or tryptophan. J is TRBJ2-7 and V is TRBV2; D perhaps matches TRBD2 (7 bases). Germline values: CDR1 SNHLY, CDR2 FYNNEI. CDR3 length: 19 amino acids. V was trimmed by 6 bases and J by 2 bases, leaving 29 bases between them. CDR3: CASSLHPRVGGPETYEQYS. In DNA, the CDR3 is TGTGCCAGCAGCTTACATCCCCGAGTGGGGGGGCCCGAAACCTACGAGCAGTACTCC.

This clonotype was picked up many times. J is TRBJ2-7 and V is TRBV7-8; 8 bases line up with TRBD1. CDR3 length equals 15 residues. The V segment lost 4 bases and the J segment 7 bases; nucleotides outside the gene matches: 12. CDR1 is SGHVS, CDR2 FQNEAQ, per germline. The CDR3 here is CASSWGTGTIPEQYF. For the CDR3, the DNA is TGTGCCAGCAGCTGGGGGACAGGCACAATTCCGGAGCAGTACTTC.

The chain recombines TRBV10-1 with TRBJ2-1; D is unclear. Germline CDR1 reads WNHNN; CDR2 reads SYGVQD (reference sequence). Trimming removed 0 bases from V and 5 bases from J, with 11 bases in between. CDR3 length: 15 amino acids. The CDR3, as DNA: TGCGCCAGCAGTGAGTCCGAAGACGGCCACAATGAGCAGTTCTTC. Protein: CASSESEDGHNEQFF.

The CDR3 region is CASSDGQGLIETQYF. For the CDR3, the DNA is TGTGCCAGCAGTGATGGACAGGGGTTAATAGAGACCCAGTACTTC. The chain recombines TRBV25-1 with TRBJ2-5; the match to TRBD1 covers 9 bases. The CDR3 loop spans 15 amino acids. The germline V gene has CDR1 MGHDK and CDR2 SYGVNS. V was pared by 3 bases and J by 4 bases, with 6 bases of the junction left unmatched.

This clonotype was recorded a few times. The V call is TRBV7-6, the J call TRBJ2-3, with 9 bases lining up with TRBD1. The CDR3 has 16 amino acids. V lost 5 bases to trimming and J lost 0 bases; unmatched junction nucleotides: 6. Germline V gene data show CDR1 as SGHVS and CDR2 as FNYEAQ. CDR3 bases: TGTGCCAGCAGCCAAGGGACAGGGAGTAGCACAGATACGCAGTATTTT. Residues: CASSQGTGSSTDTQYF.

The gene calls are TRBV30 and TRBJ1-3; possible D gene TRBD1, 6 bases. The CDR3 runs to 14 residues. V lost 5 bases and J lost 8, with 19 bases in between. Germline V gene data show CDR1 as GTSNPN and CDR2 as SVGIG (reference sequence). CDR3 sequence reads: CAWDSGAGSDTIYF. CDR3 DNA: TGTGCCTGGGACTCGGGGGCGGGGTCGGACACCATATATTTT.

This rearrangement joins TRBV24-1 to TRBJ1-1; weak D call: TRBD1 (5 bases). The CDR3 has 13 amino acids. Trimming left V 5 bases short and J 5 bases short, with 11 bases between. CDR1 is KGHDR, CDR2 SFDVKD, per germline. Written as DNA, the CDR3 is TGTGCCACCAGTGGTAGTGGGGGGACTGAAGCTTTCTTT. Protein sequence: CATSGSGGTEAFF.

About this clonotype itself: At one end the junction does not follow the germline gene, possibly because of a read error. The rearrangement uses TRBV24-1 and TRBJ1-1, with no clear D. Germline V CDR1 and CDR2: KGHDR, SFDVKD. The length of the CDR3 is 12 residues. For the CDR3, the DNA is TGTGCCACCCGCCATGGTAACACCGAAGCTTTCTTT. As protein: CATRHGNTEAFF.

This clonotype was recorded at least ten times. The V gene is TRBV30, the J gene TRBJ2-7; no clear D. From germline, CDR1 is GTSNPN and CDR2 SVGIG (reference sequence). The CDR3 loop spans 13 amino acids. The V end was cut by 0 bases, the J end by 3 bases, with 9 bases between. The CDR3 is CAWSVVGVYEQYF. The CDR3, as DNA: TGTGCCTGGAGTGTGGTTGGTGTCTACGAGCAGTACTTC.

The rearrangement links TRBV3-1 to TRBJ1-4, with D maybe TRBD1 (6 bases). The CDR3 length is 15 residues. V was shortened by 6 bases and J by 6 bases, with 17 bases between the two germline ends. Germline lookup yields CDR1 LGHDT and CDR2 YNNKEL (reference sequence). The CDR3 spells CASSLYLRTDEKLFF. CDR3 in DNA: TGTGCCAGCAGTCTCTACCTACGGACAGATGAAAAACTGTTTTTT.

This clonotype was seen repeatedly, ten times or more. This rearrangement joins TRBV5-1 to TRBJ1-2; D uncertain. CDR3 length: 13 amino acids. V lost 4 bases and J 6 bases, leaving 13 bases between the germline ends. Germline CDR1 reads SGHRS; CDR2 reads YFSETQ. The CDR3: CASSRDTGDGYTF. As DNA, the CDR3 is TGCGCCAGCAGCCGGGATACCGGGGATGGCTACACCTTC.

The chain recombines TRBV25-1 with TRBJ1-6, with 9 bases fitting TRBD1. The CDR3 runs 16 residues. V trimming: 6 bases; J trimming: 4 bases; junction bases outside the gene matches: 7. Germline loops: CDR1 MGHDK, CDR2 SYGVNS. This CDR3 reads CASSSSGTGYNSPLHF. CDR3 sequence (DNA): TGTGCCAGCAGCTCCTCCGGGACAGGGTATAATTCACCCCTCCACTTT.

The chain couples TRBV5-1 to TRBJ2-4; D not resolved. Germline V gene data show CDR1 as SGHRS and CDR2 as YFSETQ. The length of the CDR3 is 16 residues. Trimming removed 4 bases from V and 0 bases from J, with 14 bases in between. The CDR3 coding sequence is TGCGCCAGCAGCCTCGAAGGGCTCCTAGCCAAAAACATTCAGTACTTC. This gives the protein CASSLEGLLAKNIQYF.

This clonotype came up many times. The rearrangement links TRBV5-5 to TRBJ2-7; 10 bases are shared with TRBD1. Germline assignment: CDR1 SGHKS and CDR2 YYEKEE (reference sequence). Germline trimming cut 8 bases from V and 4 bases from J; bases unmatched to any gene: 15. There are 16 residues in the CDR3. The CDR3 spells CASDDRGLYFAYEQYF. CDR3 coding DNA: TGTGCCAGTGACGACAGGGGGCTCTATTTCGCATACGAGCAGTACTTC.

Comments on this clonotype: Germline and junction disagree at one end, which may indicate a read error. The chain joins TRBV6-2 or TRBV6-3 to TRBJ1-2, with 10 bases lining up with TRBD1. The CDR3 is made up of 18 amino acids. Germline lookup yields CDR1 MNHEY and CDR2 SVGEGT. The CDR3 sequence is CASSYAEMGTGDNYGCTF. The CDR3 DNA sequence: TGTGCCAGCAGTTACGCAGAGATGGGGACAGGGGACAACTATGGCTGCACCTTC.

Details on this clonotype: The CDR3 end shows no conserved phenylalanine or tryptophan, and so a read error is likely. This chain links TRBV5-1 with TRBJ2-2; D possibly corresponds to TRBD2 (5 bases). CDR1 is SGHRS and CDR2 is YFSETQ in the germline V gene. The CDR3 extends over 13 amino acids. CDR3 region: CVSSLPDSGELFL. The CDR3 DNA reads TGCGTCAGCAGCTTACCGGACTCCGGGGAGCTGTTTCTT.

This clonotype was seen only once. The chain's CDR3 is CASSSETGASYEQYF. Here the CDR3 DNA reads TGTGCCAGCAGTTCCGAGACAGGAGCCTCCTACGAGCAGTACTTC. V usage is TRBV27 and J usage is TRBJ2-7; D might be TRBD1 (6 bases). This CDR3 has 15 residues. Looked up from germline, CDR1 is MNHEY and CDR2 is SMNVEV (reference sequence). Trimming left V 4 bases short and J 0 bases short, with 13 bases between.

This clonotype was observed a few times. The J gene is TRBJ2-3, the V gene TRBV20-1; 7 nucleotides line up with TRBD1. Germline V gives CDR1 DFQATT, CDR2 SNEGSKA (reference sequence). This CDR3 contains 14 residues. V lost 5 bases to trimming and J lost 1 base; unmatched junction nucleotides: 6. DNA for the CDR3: TGCAGTGCTGAGGGGGCCGGCGGCACAGATACGCAGTATTTT. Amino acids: CSAEGAGGTDTQYF.

The DNA of the CDR3 is TGCAGCGTTGAAGGGGCTAGCGGGACGGGCACAGATACGCAGTATTTT. The encoded protein is CSVEGASGTGTDTQYF. The gene calls are TRBV29-1 and TRBJ2-3; 9 nucleotides line up with TRBD2. J lost 1 base, V lost 1 base, and 6 bases had no gene match. Germline CDR1 SQVTM, CDR2 ANQGSEA. This CDR3 is 16 amino acids long.

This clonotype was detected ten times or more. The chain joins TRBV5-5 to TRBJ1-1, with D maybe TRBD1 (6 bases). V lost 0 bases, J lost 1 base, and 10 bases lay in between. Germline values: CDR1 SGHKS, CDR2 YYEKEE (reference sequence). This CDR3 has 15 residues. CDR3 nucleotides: TGTGCCAGCAGCTTGGCGGGGGGGGCGAACACTGAAGCTTTCTTT. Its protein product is CASSLAGGANTEAFF.

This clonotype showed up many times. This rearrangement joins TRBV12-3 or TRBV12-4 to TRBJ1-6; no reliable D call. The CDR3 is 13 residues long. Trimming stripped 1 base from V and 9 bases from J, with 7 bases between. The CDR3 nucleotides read TGTGCCAGCAGTTTAGGGTTTGGTTCACCCCTCCACTTT. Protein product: CASSLGFGSPLHF.

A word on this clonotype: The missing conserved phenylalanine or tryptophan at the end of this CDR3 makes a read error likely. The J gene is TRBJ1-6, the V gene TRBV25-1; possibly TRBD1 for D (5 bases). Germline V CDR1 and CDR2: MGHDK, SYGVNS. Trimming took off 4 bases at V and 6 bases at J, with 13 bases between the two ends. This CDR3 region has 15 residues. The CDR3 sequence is CASSVGGASNSPLHS. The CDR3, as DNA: TGTGCCAGCAGTGTTGGGGGAGCCTCTAATTCACCCCTCCACTCT.

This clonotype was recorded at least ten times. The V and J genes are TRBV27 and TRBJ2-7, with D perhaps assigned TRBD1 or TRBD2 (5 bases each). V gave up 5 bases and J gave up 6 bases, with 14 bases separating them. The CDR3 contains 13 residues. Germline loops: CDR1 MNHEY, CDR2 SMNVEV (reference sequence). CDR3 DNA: TGTGCCAGCAGTCCCGGGACCCCAGGCGAGCAGTACTTC. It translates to CASSPGTPGEQYF.

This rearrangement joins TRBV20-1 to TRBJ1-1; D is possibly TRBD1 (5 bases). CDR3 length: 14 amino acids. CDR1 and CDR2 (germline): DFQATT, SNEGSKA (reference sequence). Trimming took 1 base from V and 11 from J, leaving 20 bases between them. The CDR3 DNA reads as TGCAGTGCTAGAGCCGGGACTCCCCAAGGCGGTGCTTTCTTT. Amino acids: CSARAGTPQGGAFF.